The TCR beta chain described here comes from a study of breast tumors, draining lymph nodes, adjacent tissues. Whole-study findings and limits: Data fit most tumor T cells coming from lymph node, expanding in tumor. Tumor T cell lymph node origin was a supported hypothesis, not proven. Tumor and nontumor repertoires were significantly more similar in luminal-like than in basal-like breast cancer.

TCRdb passed the multiplex PCR reads through MiXCR, listing each CDR3 protein once. This table holds nearly 200,000 distinct CDR3 sequences, around 29% found once. Samples came from axillary lymph nodes draining the breast cancer. This clonotype was observed at least ten times. The antigen is not known. This clonotype originated in a female donor with breast cancer. Some clones in this sample may be carry-over from other donors' samples. Specimen: axillary lymph node tissue.

The DNA for the CDR3 is TGTGCCAGCAGCCCCGCCCCACTCCGTACGCAGTACTTC. Translation: CASSPAPLRTQYF. The J gene is TRBJ2-5, the V gene TRBV5-5; D gene uncertain. The CDR3 has 13 residues. CDR1 is SGHKS and CDR2 is YYEKEE in the germline V gene (reference sequence). The V end was cut by 4 bases, the J end by 11 bases, with 18 bases between.